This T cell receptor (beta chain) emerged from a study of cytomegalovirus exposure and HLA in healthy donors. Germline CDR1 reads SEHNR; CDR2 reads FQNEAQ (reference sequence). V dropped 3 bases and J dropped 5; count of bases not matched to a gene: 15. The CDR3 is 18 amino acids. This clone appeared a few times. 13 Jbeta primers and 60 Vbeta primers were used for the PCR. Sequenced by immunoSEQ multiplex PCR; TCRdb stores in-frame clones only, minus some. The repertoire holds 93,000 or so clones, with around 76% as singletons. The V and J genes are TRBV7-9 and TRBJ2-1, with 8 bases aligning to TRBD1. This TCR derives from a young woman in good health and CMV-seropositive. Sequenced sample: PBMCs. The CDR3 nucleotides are TGTGCCAGCAGCTTCCTGGAATTACAGGGGGTGGCTGACAATGAGCAGTTCTTC. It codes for CASSFLELQGVADNEQFF. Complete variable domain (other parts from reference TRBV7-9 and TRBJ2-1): DTGVSQNPRHKITKRGQNVTFRCDPISEHNRLYWYRQTLGQGPEFLTYFQNEAQLEKSRLLSDRFSAERPKGSFSTLEIQRTEQGDSAMYLCASSFLELQGVADNEQFFGPGTRLTVL.